This T cell receptor beta chain was captured in a study of blood T cell repertoires in COVID-19. Study in general: The United States, Italy and Spain supplied acute and convalescent COVID-19 samples. In each case, the material was cDNA or gDNA derived from T cells, B-cell-depleted T cells, or PBMCs.

As handled by the study authors: It was from reference gene primer amplification that nucleated cell counts were estimated. Here immunoSEQ multiplex PCR was the method, and the copy in TCRdb shows in-frame clones only, minus some. The DNA gave D and trimming, while V, J and clone size come from that table. Among about 270,000 clones listed, 65% to 85% were seen once. This clone appeared once. The length of the CDR3 is 12 residues. Germline CDR1 SQVTM, CDR2 ANQGSEA. The V gene lost 6 bases and the J gene lost 3 bases, with 11 bases spanning the gap. The genes are TRBV29-1 and TRBJ2-5; D gene ambiguous. Sequences were obtained from peripheral blood. This clonotype was obtained from an elderly man with acute or convalescent COVID-19. The chain's CDR3 is CSVQNRKETQYF. CDR3 DNA sequence: TGCAGCGTCCAGAACCGAAAAGAGACCCAGTACTTC.